One sample yielded the 12 T cell receptor beta chains listed below, sequenced in a study of cytomegalovirus exposure and HLA in healthy donors. TCRdb's table, derived via immunoSEQ multiplex PCR, lists solely in-frame clones and lacks some. The sample includes almost 75,000 clones, around four fifths seen only once; the top ten take 3%. The sequencing input was PBMCs. The receptors here all came from a man under 40 in good health and CMV-seronegative.

V usage is TRBV7-3 and J usage is TRBJ2-3; 7 nucleotides agree with TRBD1. The V and J ends lost 5 bases and 0 bases, in that order; junction bases with no gene match: 8. The germline CDR1 and CDR2 sequences are SGHTA and FQGTGA. The CDR3 has 16 amino acids. The CDR3 DNA follows: TGTGCCAGCAGCCAGGGGGTGACTACTAGCACAGATACGCAGTATTTT. The encoded protein is CASSQGVTTSTDTQYF.

This clone was recorded only once. The chain uses TRBV5-1 and TRBJ1-1, with D possibly being TRBD1 (5 bases). The V gene lost 1 base and the J gene lost 5 bases, with 9 bases spanning the gap. CDR1 SGHRS and CDR2 YFSETQ come from the germline V gene. The CDR3 sequence is 13 residues long. The CDR3 nucleotides are TGCGCCAGCAGCTTGTGGGGCGAAACTGAAGCTTTCTTT. Protein: CASSLWGETEAFF.

The chain carries TRBV6-4 and TRBJ2-1, with TRBD1 matching over 10 bases. The germline V gene has CDR1 MRHNA and CDR2 SNTAGT. This CDR3 has 19 residues. With V trimmed by 2 bases and J by 0 bases, 10 bases remained unmatched. In DNA form, the CDR3 reads TGTGCCAGCAGTGACACCGGACAGGGGGGTTTGAGCTCCTACAATGAGCAGTTCTTC. As protein: CASSDTGQGGLSSYNEQFF.

The V call is TRBV14, the J call TRBJ2-5; D unresolved. From germline, CDR1 is SGHDN and CDR2 FVKESK. The CDR3 is 15 residues long. The ends were cut back, 0 bases at V and 0 bases at J, with 8 bases in the middle. CDR3 nucleotide sequence: TGTGCCAGCAGCCAAGATGCCGCGTACCAAGAGACCCAGTACTTC. It codes for CASSQDAAYQETQYF. Complete variable domain (other parts from reference TRBV14 and TRBJ2-5): EAGVTQFPSHSVIEKGQTVTLRCDPISGHDNLYWYRRVMGKEIKFLLHFVKESKQDESGMPNNRFLAERTGGTYSTLKVQPAELEDSGVYFCASSQDAAYQETQYFGPGTRLLVL.

The chain employs TRBV6-1 and TRBJ2-7, with 8 bases identical to TRBD1. This CDR3 is 14 amino acids long. The V gene's germline CDR1 is MNHNS and CDR2 SASEGT. The V segment lost 6 bases and the J segment 6 bases; nucleotides outside the gene matches: 10. CDR3 region: CASSPRGRQAEQYV. The CDR3 DNA sequence: TGTGCCAGCAGCCCCAGGGGGCGCCAGGCCGAGCAGTACGTC.

J is TRBJ1-5 and V is TRBV5-8, with D unresolved. The germline V gene has CDR1 SGHTS and CDR2 YDEGEE. The germline V and J ends were trimmed by 1 base and 0 bases, with 8 bases remaining between them. This CDR3 is 15 amino acids long. DNA for the CDR3: TGTGCCAGCAGCTTGACAGTTTATAGCAATCAGCCCCAGCATTTT. As protein: CASSLTVYSNQPQHF. Combining the CDR3 with reference TRBV5-8 and TRBJ1-5 gives the whole variable domain EAGVTQSPTHLIKTRGQQATLRCSPISGHTSVYWYQQALGLGLQFLLWYDEGEERNRGNFPPRFSGRQFPNYSSELNVNALELEDSALYLCASSLTVYSNQPQHFGDGTRLSIL.

This chain links TRBV21-1 with TRBJ2-2; TRBD1, as called in the table, went unchecked against the DNA. TRBV21-1 is assigned pseudogene status. The CDR3 totals 15 residues. Here the CDR3 DNA reads TGTGCCAGCAGCACAGGCTACATCTTCTCCGGGGAGCTGTTTTTT. This sequence encodes CASSTGYIFSGELFF.

V is TRBV14 and J is TRBJ1-5; D perhaps matches TRBD1 (6 bases). With 4 bases removed from V and 9 bases from J, the gap between germline ends came to 13 bases. Germline V gives CDR1 SGHDN, CDR2 FVKESK. This CDR3 contains 13 residues. Here the CDR3 reads CASSPHREAPQHF. The CDR3 coding sequence is TGTGCCAGCAGCCCCCACAGGGAAGCGCCCCAGCATTTT.

In its sample, this clone was seen a few times. This sequence joins TRBV19 and TRBJ1-2; D is unresolved. The germline V gene encodes CDR1 LNHDA and CDR2 SQIVND (reference sequence). The length of the CDR3 is 15 residues. Deletions cut 8 bases from V and 5 bases from J, with 21 bases between. The CDR3 protein is CASSGGNERWYGYTF. As DNA, the CDR3 is TGTGCCAGTTCGGGAGGGAATGAACGTTGGTATGGCTACACCTTC.

This sequence joins TRBV27 and TRBJ1-2; D possibly corresponds to TRBD1 (5 bases). Germline loops: CDR1 MNHEY, CDR2 SMNVEV (reference sequence). The CDR3 runs to 14 residues. V dropped 2 bases and J dropped 4 bases, with 11 bases sitting between them. As DNA, the CDR3 is TGTGCCAGCAGTTTAACAGGAGAAATCTATGGCTACACCTTC. Translated, it gives CASSLTGEIYGYTF.

The sample holds one count of this clone. The chain employs TRBV11-2 and TRBJ2-1; TRBD2 matches 9 bases. The CDR3 is 15 amino acids. Per germline, CDR1 SGHAT and CDR2 FQNNGV. V lost 3 bases and J lost 4; bases outside the gene matches: 4. CDR3 nucleotides: TGTGCCAGCAGCTTGACTAGCGGAGATTACAATGAGCAGTTCTTC. It is translated as CASSLTSGDYNEQFF.

The genes are TRBV4-2 and TRBJ2-6; TRBD1 is a possible D gene (6 bases). V was clipped by 3 bases and J by 0 bases, with 9 bases between them. Germline CDR1 is LGHNA and CDR2 is YNFKEQ. The CDR3 is 16 amino acids. The CDR3 region is CASSHGQTSGANVLTF. The CDR3 DNA is TGTGCCAGCAGCCACGGACAGACCTCTGGGGCCAACGTCCTGACTTTC.